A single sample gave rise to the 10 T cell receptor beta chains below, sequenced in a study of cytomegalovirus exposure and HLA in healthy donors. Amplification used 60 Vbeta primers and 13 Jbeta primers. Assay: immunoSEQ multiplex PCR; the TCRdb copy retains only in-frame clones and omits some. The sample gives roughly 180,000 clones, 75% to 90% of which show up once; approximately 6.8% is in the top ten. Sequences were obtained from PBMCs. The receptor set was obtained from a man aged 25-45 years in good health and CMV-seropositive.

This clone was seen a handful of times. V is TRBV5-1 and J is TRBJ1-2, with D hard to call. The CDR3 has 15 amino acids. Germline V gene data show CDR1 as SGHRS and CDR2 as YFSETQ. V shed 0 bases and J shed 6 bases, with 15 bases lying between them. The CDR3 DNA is TGCGCCAGCAGCTTGGGGGAGGTGGGCTTCGATGGCTACACCTTC. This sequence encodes CASSLGEVGFDGYTF.

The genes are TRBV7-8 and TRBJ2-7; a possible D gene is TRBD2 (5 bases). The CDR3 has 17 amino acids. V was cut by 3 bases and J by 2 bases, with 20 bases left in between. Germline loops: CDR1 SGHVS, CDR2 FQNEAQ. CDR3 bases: TGTGCCAGCAGCTTTACACAACTCGGGGAAGGTGCCTACGAGCAGTACTTC. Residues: CASSFTQLGEGAYEQYF.

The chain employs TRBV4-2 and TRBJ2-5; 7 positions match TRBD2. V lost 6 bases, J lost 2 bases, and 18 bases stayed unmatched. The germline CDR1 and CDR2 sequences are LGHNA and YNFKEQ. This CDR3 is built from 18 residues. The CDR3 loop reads CASREDGFRTRGQETQYF. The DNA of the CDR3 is TGTGCCAGCAGGGAAGATGGGTTCAGGACTAGAGGTCAAGAGACCCAGTACTTC.

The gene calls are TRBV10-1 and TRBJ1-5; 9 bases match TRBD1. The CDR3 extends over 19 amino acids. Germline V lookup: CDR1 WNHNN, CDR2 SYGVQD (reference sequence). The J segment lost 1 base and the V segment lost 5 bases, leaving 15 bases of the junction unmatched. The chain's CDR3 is CASSYPTGGSPPSNQPQHF. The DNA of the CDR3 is TGCGCCAGCAGTTACCCGACAGGGGGGTCCCCCCCAAGCAATCAGCCCCAGCATTTT.

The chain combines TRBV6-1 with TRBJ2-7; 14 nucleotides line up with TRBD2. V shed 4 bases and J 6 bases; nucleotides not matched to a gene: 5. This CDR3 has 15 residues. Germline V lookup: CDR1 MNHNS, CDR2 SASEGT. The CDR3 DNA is TGTGCCAGCAGTGGACTAGCGGGAGGGCCCTCCGAGCAGTACTTC. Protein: CASSGLAGGPSEQYF.

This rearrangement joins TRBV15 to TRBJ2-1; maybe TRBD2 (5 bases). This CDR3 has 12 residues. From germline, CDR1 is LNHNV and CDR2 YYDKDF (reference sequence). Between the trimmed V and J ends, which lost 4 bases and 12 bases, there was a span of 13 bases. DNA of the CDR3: TGTGCCACCAGCATGCCGGGGTCCGGGCAGTTCTTC. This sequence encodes CATSMPGSGQFF.

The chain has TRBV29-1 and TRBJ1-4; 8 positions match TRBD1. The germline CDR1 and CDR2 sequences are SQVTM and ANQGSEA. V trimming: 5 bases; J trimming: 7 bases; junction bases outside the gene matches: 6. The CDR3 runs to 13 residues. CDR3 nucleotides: TGCAGCGTTTCAACAGGGGGGGTTGAAAAACTGTTTTTT. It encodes CSVSTGGVEKLFF.

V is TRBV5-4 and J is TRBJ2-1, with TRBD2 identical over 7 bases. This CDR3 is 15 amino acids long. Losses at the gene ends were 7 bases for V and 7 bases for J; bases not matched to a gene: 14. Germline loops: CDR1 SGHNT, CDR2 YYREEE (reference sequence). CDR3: CASSRAGEGLNEQFF. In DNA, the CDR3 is TGTGCCAGCTCCCGTGCGGGGGAGGGCCTGAATGAGCAGTTCTTC.

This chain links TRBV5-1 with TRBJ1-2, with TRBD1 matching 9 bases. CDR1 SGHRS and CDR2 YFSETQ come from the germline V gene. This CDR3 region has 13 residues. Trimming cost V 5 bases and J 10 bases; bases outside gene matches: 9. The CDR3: CASRQQGAAVYTF. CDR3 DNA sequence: TGCGCCAGCAGGCAACAGGGGGCCGCGGTCTACACCTTC.

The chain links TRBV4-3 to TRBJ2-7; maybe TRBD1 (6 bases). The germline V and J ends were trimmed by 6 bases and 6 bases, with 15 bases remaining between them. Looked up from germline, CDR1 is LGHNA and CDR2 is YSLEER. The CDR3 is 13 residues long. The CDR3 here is CASRQTPGAEQYF. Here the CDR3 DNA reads TGCGCCAGCAGACAAACTCCAGGGGCCGAGCAGTACTTC.